The 12 T cell receptor beta chains given below trace back to one sample, sequenced in a study of T cell repertoires in cytomegalovirus infection. MiXCR was run by TCRdb on the reads, yielding one entry per CDR3 protein. Found here are approximately 250,000 distinct CDR3 sequences, 5% to 8.5% of them singletons; the top ten hold 6.5%. What was sequenced was PBMCs. These receptors were taken from a human donor in good health (CMV status not recorded). Some clones in this sample may be carry-over from other donors' samples.

This clonotype showed up many times. The genes are TRBV6-1 and TRBJ2-2; D not certain. Germline values: CDR1 MNHNS, CDR2 SASEGT. Trimming took off 7 bases at V and 0 bases at J, with 18 bases between the two ends. The CDR3 loop spans 17 amino acids. In DNA, the CDR3 is TGTGCCAGCACCAGATCCCGCCCGGGCGCGAACACCGGGGAGCTGTTTTTT. It codes for CASTRSRPGANTGELFF.

This clonotype was seen at least ten times. This rearrangement joins TRBV9 to TRBJ2-2; no firm D call. V gave up 0 bases and J gave up 8 bases, with 8 bases separating them. In germline, CDR1 is SGDLS, CDR2 YYNGEE. This CDR3 spans 13 amino acids. The CDR3: CASSVEGFGELFF. As DNA, the CDR3 is TGTGCCAGCAGCGTAGAAGGGTTTGGGGAGCTGTTTTTT.

On this clonotype itself: Given a much more abundant clone one base away, this may be a read error. The V call is TRBV29-1, the J call TRBJ2-1; 7 bases align to TRBD1. V dropped 2 bases and J dropped 12; count of bases not matched to a gene: 19. The CDR3 sequence is 16 residues long. Germline V gene sequence: CDR1 SQVTM, CDR2 ANQGSEA. In DNA, the CDR3 is TGCAGCGTTGAAATTTTCGTAGGCAGGGGGATTGTGGCGCAGTTCTTC. The encoded protein is CSVEIFVGRGIVAQFF.

This clonotype has just a few counts. The chain carries TRBV20-1 and TRBJ1-1, with TRBD1 matching over 7 bases. J gave up 1 base and V 4 bases, and 6 bases lay outside the gene matches. Germline V lookup: CDR1 DFQATT, CDR2 SNEGSKA (reference sequence). This CDR3 region has 14 residues. CDR3 region: CSAKRQGANTEAFF. The CDR3 DNA sequence: TGCAGTGCTAAAAGACAGGGAGCGAACACTGAAGCTTTCTTT.

This clonotype was seen ten or more times. V is TRBV29-1 and J is TRBJ2-2; D is unresolved. Germline V gene data show CDR1 as SQVTM and CDR2 as ANQGSEA. This CDR3 contains 12 residues. V shed 3 bases and J shed 4 bases, with 6 bases lying between them. The CDR3 loop reads CSVESFTGELFF. CDR3 DNA sequence: TGCAGCGTTGAGTCCTTCACCGGGGAGCTGTTTTTT.

This clonotype was counted at least ten times. The chain recombines TRBV27 with TRBJ2-3; the D is unclear. Germline loops: CDR1 MNHEY, CDR2 SMNVEV (reference sequence). V lost 4 bases, J lost 4 bases, and 9 bases lay in between. The CDR3 is 13 residues long. The CDR3 region is CASSSRIADTQYF. The CDR3 coding sequence is TGTGCCAGCAGTTCTAGGATCGCAGATACGCAGTATTTT.

This clonotype was counted many times. The chain combines TRBV6-5 with TRBJ2-7; D is ambiguous. Deletions cut 2 bases from V and 3 bases from J, with 8 bases between. Germline CDR1 reads MNHEY; CDR2 reads SVGAGI. CDR3 length: 13 residues. Here the CDR3 reads CASSYPNSYEQYF. The CDR3 nucleotides read TGTGCCAGCAGTTACCCGAATAGCTACGAGCAGTACTTC.

The rearrangement links TRBV7-2 to TRBJ2-1; TRBD2 matches at 14 bases. Trimming cost V 5 bases and J 0 bases; bases outside gene matches: 6. Germline V CDR1 and CDR2: SGHTA, FQGNSA. CDR3 length: 18 residues. The CDR3 spells CASSPGLAGVRSYNEQFF. In nucleotides, the CDR3 is TGTGCCAGCAGCCCGGGACTAGCGGGAGTCCGCTCCTACAATGAGCAGTTCTTC.

The table lists this clonotype with many counts. The chain employs TRBV7-9 and TRBJ1-2; TRBD1 matches at 8 bases. CDR1 and CDR2 from the germline V gene are SEHNR and FQNEAQ (reference sequence). CDR3 length: 12 residues. The junction had 6 bases not matched to a gene; V was cut back by 8 bases and J by 7 bases. CDR3 residues: CASRTDRAGYTF. In DNA form, the CDR3 reads TGTGCCAGCCGTACGGACAGGGCTGGCTACACCTTC.

This clonotype came up many times. This chain connects TRBV7-2 to TRBJ1-4, with TRBD1 as a possible D gene (6 bases). CDR3 length equals 16 residues. V gave up 0 bases and J gave up 5 bases, with 13 bases separating them. Germline V gives CDR1 SGHTA, CDR2 FQGNSA. CDR3 region: CASSLARQVSNEKLFF. CDR3 bases: TGTGCCAGCAGCTTAGCGCGACAGGTGTCAAATGAAAAACTGTTTTTT.

This clonotype was seen at least ten times. The chain recombines TRBV29-1 with TRBJ1-2; 12 bases fit TRBD1. This CDR3 comprises 15 residues. Germline assignment: CDR1 SQVTM and CDR2 ANQGSEA. The J segment lost 3 bases and the V segment lost 5 bases, leaving 7 bases of the junction unmatched. The CDR3 DNA sequence: TGCAGCGTTCCCGGGACAGGGGGCGCCCACTATGGCTACACCTTC. This sequence encodes CSVPGTGGAHYGYTF.

This clonotype was seen many times. The chain couples TRBV19 to TRBJ1-1; D gene unclear. The V gene lost 7 bases and the J gene lost 1 base, with 7 bases spanning the gap. CDR3 length: 12 amino acids. Germline CDR1 reads LNHDA; CDR2 reads SQIVND (reference sequence). This CDR3 reads CASTVGNTEAFF. For the CDR3, the DNA is TGTGCCAGTACGGTGGGGAACACTGAAGCTTTCTTT.